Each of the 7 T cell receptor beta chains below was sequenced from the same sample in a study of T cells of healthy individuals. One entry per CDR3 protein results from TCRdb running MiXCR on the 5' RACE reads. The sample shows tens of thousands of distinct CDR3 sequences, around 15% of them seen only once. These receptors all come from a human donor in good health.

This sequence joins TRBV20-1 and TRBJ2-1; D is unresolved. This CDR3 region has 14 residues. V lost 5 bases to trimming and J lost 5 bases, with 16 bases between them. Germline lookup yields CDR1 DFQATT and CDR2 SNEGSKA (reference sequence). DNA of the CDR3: TGCAGTGCTCCGGACCCGGTTTCCCACAATGAGCAGTTCTTC. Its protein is CSAPDPVSHNEQFF.

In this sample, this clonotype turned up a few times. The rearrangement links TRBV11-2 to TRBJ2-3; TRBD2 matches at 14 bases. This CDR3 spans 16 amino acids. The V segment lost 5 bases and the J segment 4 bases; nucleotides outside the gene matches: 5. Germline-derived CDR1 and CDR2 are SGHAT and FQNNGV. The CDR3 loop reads CASSTGLAGGPDTQYF. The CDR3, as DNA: TGTGCCAGCAGCACCGGACTAGCGGGAGGCCCAGATACGCAGTATTTT.

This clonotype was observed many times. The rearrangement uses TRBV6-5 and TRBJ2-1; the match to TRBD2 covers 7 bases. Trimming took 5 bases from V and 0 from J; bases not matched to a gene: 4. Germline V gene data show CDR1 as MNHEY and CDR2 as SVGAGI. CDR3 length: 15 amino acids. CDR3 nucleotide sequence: TGTGCCAGCAGTGAGCGGGGCCGCTCCTACAATGAGCAGTTCTTC. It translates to CASSERGRSYNEQFF.

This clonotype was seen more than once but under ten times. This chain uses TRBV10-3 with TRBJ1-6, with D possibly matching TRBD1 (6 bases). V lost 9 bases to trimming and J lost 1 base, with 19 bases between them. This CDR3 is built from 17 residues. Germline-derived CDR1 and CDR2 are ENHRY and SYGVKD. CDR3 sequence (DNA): TGTGCCATTTCAACTCAACAGGGCGGTTCCTATAATTCACCCCTCCACTTT. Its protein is CAISTQQGGSYNSPLHF.

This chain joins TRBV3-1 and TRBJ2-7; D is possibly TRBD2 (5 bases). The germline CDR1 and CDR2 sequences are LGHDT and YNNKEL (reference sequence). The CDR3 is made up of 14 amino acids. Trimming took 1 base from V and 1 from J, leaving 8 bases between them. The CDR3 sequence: CASSQGGQSYEQYF. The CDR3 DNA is TGTGCCAGCAGCCAAGGAGGGCAGTCCTACGAGCAGTACTTC.

The CDR3 loop reads CATRGTVQNEKLFF. The CDR3 nucleotides read TGTGCCACCAGGGGAACAGTCCAAAACGAAAAACTGTTTTTT. The chain uses TRBV25-1 and TRBJ1-4; tentatively, D is TRBD1 (6 bases). Trimming stripped 10 bases from V and 8 bases from J, with 20 bases between. This CDR3 is 14 amino acids long. CDR1 MGHDK and CDR2 SYGVNS come from the germline V gene.

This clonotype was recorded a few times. In DNA form, the CDR3 reads TGTGCCAGCTCACCTTTGGACGTGGGACAGGGGCATGGGGAGCAGTACTTC. Its protein product is CASSPLDVGQGHGEQYF. The chain joins TRBV18 to TRBJ2-7; TRBD1 aligns across 10 bases. V lost 3 bases to trimming and J lost 7 bases; unmatched junction nucleotides: 15. The CDR3 consists of 17 residues. Germline CDR1 and CDR2: KGHSH and LQKENI.